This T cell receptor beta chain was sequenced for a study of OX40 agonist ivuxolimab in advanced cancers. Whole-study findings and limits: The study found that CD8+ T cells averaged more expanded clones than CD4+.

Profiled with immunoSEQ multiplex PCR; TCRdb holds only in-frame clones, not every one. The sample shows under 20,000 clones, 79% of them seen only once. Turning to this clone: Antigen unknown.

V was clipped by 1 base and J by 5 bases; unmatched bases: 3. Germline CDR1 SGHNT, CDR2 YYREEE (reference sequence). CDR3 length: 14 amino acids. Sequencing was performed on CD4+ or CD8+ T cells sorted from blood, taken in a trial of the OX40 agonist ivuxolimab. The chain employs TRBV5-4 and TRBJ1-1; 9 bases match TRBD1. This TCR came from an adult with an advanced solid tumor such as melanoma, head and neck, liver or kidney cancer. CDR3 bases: TGTGCCAGCAGCTTGTTGGACAGGGGTACTGAAGCTTTCTTT. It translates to CASSLLDRGTEAFF. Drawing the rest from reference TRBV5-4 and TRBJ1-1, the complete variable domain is ETGVTQSPTHLIKTRGQQVTLRCSSQSGHNTVSWYQQALGQGPQFIFQYYREEENGRGNFPPRFSGLQFPNYSSELNVNALELDDSALYLCASSLLDRGTEAFFGQGTRLTVV.